A selection of T cell receptor beta chains follows, all from one sample in a study of Graves' ophthalmopathy and Graves' hyperthyroidism. Via MiXCR, TCRdb re-called the multiplex PCR reads, giving one row per CDR3 protein. In the table there are about 620,000 distinct CDR3 sequences, about 24% of which are singletons. The sequencing sample was made of peripheral blood. The source is a woman in her late teens or twenties with stable Graves' hyperthyroidism. Some clones in this sample may be carry-over from other donors' samples. Each CDR3 is given with its conserved first and last residue. Fields, in order: D gene, J gene, clone size, V gene, CDR3 DNA, CDR3 protein. A D gene is named only where the DNA matches it firmly. Not every row has a clone size; where given, it reads once, few, many or a size class.

d_gene: -; j_gene: TRBJ2-7; abundance: many; v_gene: TRBV28; CDR3nt: TGTGCCAGCAACTCGAGGGGCACAAGCTCCTACGAGCAGTACTTC; CDR3aa: CASNSRGTSSYEQYF
d_gene: TRBD1; j_gene: TRBJ2-2; abundance: many; v_gene: TRBV15; CDR3nt: TGTGCCACCAGCAGTGGAGGGACAGGGCTCACCGGGGAGCTGTTTTTT; CDR3aa: CATSSGGTGLTGELFF
d_gene: TRBD2; j_gene: TRBJ2-5; abundance: few; v_gene: TRBV7-6; CDR3nt: TGTGCCAGCAGCTCACTAGCGGGGGAGAGAGAGACCCAGTACTTC; CDR3aa: CASSSLAGERETQYF
d_gene: TRBD1; j_gene: TRBJ1-2; abundance: few; v_gene: TRBV7-3; CDR3nt: TGTGCCAGCAGCTTAAACCCAATCCCCGGACAGGACCCCTATGGCTACACCTTC; CDR3aa: CASSLNPIPGQDPYGYTF
d_gene: -; j_gene: TRBJ1-1; abundance: many; v_gene: TRBV6-1; CDR3nt: TGTGCCAGCACCCGACTCGGGGGGAATTTGATGAACACTGAAGCTTTCTTT; CDR3aa: CASTRLGGNLMNTEAFF
d_gene: TRBD1; j_gene: TRBJ1-3; abundance: few; v_gene: TRBV20-1; CDR3nt: TGCAGTGCTAGGGGTACAGGGACAGGCGGAAACACCATATATTTT; CDR3aa: CSARGTGTGGNTIYF
d_gene: -; j_gene: TRBJ2-7; abundance: -; v_gene: TRBV12-5; CDR3nt: TGTGCTAGTGGTGCCATTCAGGGGGGCGAGCAGTACTTC; CDR3aa: CASGAIQGGEQYF
d_gene: -; j_gene: TRBJ2-6; abundance: few; v_gene: TRBV5-1; CDR3nt: TGCGCCAGCAGCTTACAGGGACTTGGGGCCTACGTCCTGACTTTC; CDR3aa: CASSLQGLGAYVLTF
d_gene: TRBD1; j_gene: TRBJ2-7; abundance: many; v_gene: TRBV7-2; CDR3nt: TGTGCCAGCAGCAAGGGACAGGGTATCTCCTACGAGCAGTACTTC; CDR3aa: CASSKGQGISYEQYF
d_gene: -; j_gene: TRBJ1-6; abundance: many; v_gene: TRBV28; CDR3nt: TGTGCCAGCAGTTTCCCCGGGGATTTTTCACCCCTCCACTTT; CDR3aa: CASSFPGDFSPLHF
d_gene: -; j_gene: TRBJ1-2; abundance: -; v_gene: TRBV12-3/TRBV12-4; CDR3nt: TGTGCCAGCAGTCATACAGAAAACTATGGCTACACCTTC; CDR3aa: CASSHTENYGYTF
d_gene: TRBD2; j_gene: TRBJ2-7; abundance: many; v_gene: TRBV20-1; CDR3nt: TGCAGTGCTCAAAGGACTAGCGGAGACTACGAGCAGTACTTC; CDR3aa: CSAQRTSGDYEQYF
d_gene: TRBD1; j_gene: TRBJ1-2; abundance: many; v_gene: TRBV2; CDR3nt: TGTGCCAGCAGTGACCGAGGACAGGGGAACTATGGCTACACCTTC; CDR3aa: CASSDRGQGNYGYTF
d_gene: -; j_gene: TRBJ1-2; abundance: few; v_gene: TRBV2; CDR3nt: TGTGCCAGACAGACTAACTATGGCTACACCTTC; CDR3aa: CARQTNYGYTF
d_gene: TRBD1; j_gene: TRBJ1-2; abundance: many; v_gene: TRBV30; CDR3nt: TGTGCCTGGAACCCCCTTGGCAGGGGGAACTATGGCTACACCTTC; CDR3aa: CAWNPLGRGNYGYTF
d_gene: -; j_gene: TRBJ2-7; abundance: few; v_gene: TRBV20-1; CDR3nt: TGCAGTGCTCTTACCGGGACTGCGACCTACGAGCAGTACTTC; CDR3aa: CSALTGTATYEQYF
d_gene: -; j_gene: TRBJ1-3; abundance: -; v_gene: TRBV6-1; CDR3nt: TGTGCCAGCACTGAGGTCTACTCTGGAAACACCATATATTTT; CDR3aa: CASTEVYSGNTIYF
d_gene: TRBD1; j_gene: TRBJ2-7; abundance: many; v_gene: TRBV12-3/TRBV12-4; CDR3nt: TGTGCCAGCAGCTCTACTCCCGGGACAGGGTATTCCTACGAGCAGTACTTC; CDR3aa: CASSSTPGTGYSYEQYF
d_gene: -; j_gene: TRBJ1-6; abundance: few; v_gene: TRBV28; CDR3nt: TGTGCCAGCAGTTTATTTGGGGGGGGAGGTTCACCCCTCCACTTT; CDR3aa: CASSLFGGGGSPLHF
d_gene: -; j_gene: TRBJ2-5; abundance: many; v_gene: TRBV6-5; CDR3nt: TGTGCCAGCAGTTACCCCCGTGGGGGGGGCGGAGAGACCCAGTACTTC; CDR3aa: CASSYPRGGGGETQYF
d_gene: TRBD2; j_gene: TRBJ2-2; abundance: -; v_gene: TRBV20-1; CDR3nt: TGCAGTGCTAGAGGCCTAGCGGGGGGGCCACGAACCGGGGAGCTGTTTTTT; CDR3aa: CSARGLAGGPRTGELFF
d_gene: -; j_gene: TRBJ1-3; abundance: many; v_gene: TRBV6-2/TRBV6-3; CDR3nt: TGTGCCAGCAGTTGTGATAACATAACCTCCTTTTACTCTGGAAACACCATATATTTT; CDR3aa: CASSCDNITSFYSGNTIYF
d_gene: TRBD1; j_gene: TRBJ2-5; abundance: -; v_gene: TRBV7-9; CDR3nt: TGTGCCAGCAGCTCGATTTTAGGGGGCGCGGAGACCCAGTACTTC; CDR3aa: CASSSILGGAETQYF
d_gene: -; j_gene: TRBJ2-7; abundance: once; v_gene: TRBV6-5; CDR3nt: TGTGCCAGCAGTTACTCAGCTGGGTTCTACGAGCAGTACTTC; CDR3aa: CASSYSAGFYEQYF
d_gene: TRBD2; j_gene: TRBJ2-5; abundance: many; v_gene: TRBV29-1; CDR3nt: TGCAGCGCCCGCCCACTAGCGGGGGTAGAAGAGACCCAGTACTTC; CDR3aa: CSARPLAGVEETQYF
d_gene: TRBD2; j_gene: TRBJ2-5; abundance: many; v_gene: TRBV4-1; CDR3nt: TGCGCCAGCAGCCCCCTGGGACTAGCGGGGGCCGGAGAGACCCAGTACTTC; CDR3aa: CASSPLGLAGAGETQYF
d_gene: -; j_gene: TRBJ1-5; abundance: many; v_gene: TRBV6-1; CDR3nt: TGTGCCAGCAGTGAAGCGACGAGCAGCAATCAGCCCCAGCATTTT; CDR3aa: CASSEATSSNQPQHF
d_gene: TRBD1; j_gene: TRBJ2-5; abundance: many; v_gene: TRBV30; CDR3nt: TGTGCCTTCGGACAGGTGGGAGAGACCCAGTACTTC; CDR3aa: CAFGQVGETQYF
d_gene: -; j_gene: TRBJ1-3; abundance: -; v_gene: TRBV3-1; CDR3nt: TGTGCCAGCAGCCCGGGACTCCACTCTGGAAACACCATATATTTT; CDR3aa: CASSPGLHSGNTIYF
d_gene: -; j_gene: TRBJ1-1; abundance: many; v_gene: TRBV5-1; CDR3nt: TGCGCCAGCAGCTTCGGCGGGACGGGCTCGAACACTGAAGCTTTCTTT; CDR3aa: CASSFGGTGSNTEAFF
d_gene: TRBD1; j_gene: TRBJ1-3; abundance: many; v_gene: TRBV6-1; CDR3nt: TGTGCCAGCACCCGGGACAGATACTCTGGAAACACCATATATTTT; CDR3aa: CASTRDRYSGNTIYF
d_gene: -; j_gene: TRBJ2-4; abundance: few; v_gene: TRBV28; CDR3nt: TGTGCCAGCAGTTTAGGTATAAACATTCAGTACTTC; CDR3aa: CASSLGINIQYF
d_gene: TRBD1; j_gene: TRBJ2-2; abundance: -; v_gene: TRBV24-1; CDR3nt: TGTGCCACCAGTGTCCCCCCGGGACAGCAGAACACCGGGGAGCTGTTTTTT; CDR3aa: CATSVPPGQQNTGELFF
d_gene: -; j_gene: TRBJ1-6; abundance: many; v_gene: TRBV11-1; CDR3nt: TGTGCCAGCGGGGGGTCGGACACCCTCGGGTCCTATAATTCACCCCTCCACTTT; CDR3aa: CASGGSDTLGSYNSPLHF
d_gene: -; j_gene: TRBJ2-5; abundance: many; v_gene: TRBV30; CDR3nt: TGTGCCTGGAGTGTCTTGGGAGGAGAGACCCAGTACTTC; CDR3aa: CAWSVLGGETQYF
d_gene: -; j_gene: TRBJ2-5; abundance: many; v_gene: TRBV2; CDR3nt: TGTGCCAGCAGGAAGGTGGGAGGTGGTGAGACCCAGTACTTC; CDR3aa: CASRKVGGGETQYF